This T cell receptor (beta chain) appears in the sequencing data of a study of blood T cell repertoires in COVID-19. Here immunoSEQ multiplex PCR was the method, and the copy in TCRdb shows in-frame clones only, minus some. The data hold more than 150,000 clones, with roughly 80% observed a single time. CDR3 length: 14 amino acids. The ends were cut back, 3 bases at V and 0 bases at J, with 8 bases in the middle. Germline assignment: CDR1 SGHRS and CDR2 YFSETQ. The chain has TRBV5-1 and TRBJ2-3; D might be TRBD1 (6 bases). This receptor was identified in a woman aged 25 to 39 with acute or convalescent COVID-19. The material sequenced was peripheral blood. DNA of the CDR3: TGCGCCAGCAGCTCCGGACAGAGCACAGATACGCAGTATTTT. Translated, it gives CASSSGQSTDTQYF.